The subject of this entry is one T cell receptor (beta chain). Its antigen is still unknown. A much more abundant neighbour one base away suggests this may be a read error. TCRdb redid the calling of the reads with MiXCR, one entry per CDR3 protein. The data hold around 900,000 distinct CDR3 sequences, with approximately 31% observed a single time. The sample belongs to a study of T cell repertoires in cytomegalovirus infection. As for the study in general: Public TCR beta signatures provided an indication of both CMV infection and a matching HLA type.

Germline V gene lookup returns CDR1 SGHTA and CDR2 FQGNSA. This CDR3 is built from 13 residues. The receptor comes from a human donor in good health (CMV status not recorded). Some clones in this sample may be carry-over from other donors' samples. Sequenced here: cultured CD8+ T cells from PBMCs, sampled from culture after CMV antigen stimulation. The chain combines TRBV7-2 with TRBJ1-2; D unresolved. In DNA, the CDR3 is TGTGTCAGCAGATCCTCCGGGCACTATGGCTACACCTTC. This gives the protein CVSRSSGHYGYTF.